These 2 T cell receptor beta chains were sequenced from one sample in a study of shared T cell receptors in the human thymus. The data were produced by immunoSEQ multiplex PCR, yet TCRdb's version contains in-frame clones alone and is incomplete. The table includes some 700,000 clones, approximately 85% detected once. The sample also formed part of further work on human thymus T cells.

The sample comprised thymocytes. The receptors here all came from a girl under three years old with a congenital heart defect.

The V gene is TRBV4-3, the J gene TRBJ1-5; D gene unclear. The CDR3 has 16 amino acids. The germline V gene has CDR1 LGHNA and CDR2 YSLEER. Trimming removed 0 bases from V and 0 bases from J, with 9 bases in between. The CDR3 DNA follows: TGCGCCAGCAGCCAAGATTTTATATATAGCAATCAGCCCCAGCATTTT. It is translated as CASSQDFIYSNQPQHF.

The V call is TRBV28, the J call TRBJ1-1; D might be TRBD1 (6 bases). V dropped 5 bases and J dropped 0 bases, with 25 bases sitting between them. CDR1 MDHEN and CDR2 SYDVKM come from the germline V gene. The CDR3 contains 19 residues. CDR3 in amino acids: CASSPYPTQGRHMNTEAFF. The CDR3 DNA reads TGTGCCAGCAGTCCCTATCCCACCCAGGGGCGTCACATGAACACTGAAGCTTTCTTT.